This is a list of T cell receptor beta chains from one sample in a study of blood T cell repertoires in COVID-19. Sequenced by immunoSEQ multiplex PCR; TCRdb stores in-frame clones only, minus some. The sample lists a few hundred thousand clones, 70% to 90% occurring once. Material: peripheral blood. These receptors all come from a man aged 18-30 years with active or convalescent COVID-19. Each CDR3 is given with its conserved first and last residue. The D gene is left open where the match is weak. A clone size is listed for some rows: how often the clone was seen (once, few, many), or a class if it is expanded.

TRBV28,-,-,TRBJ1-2,TGTGCCAGCAGCCCCAGGGTGTCGAACTATGGCTACACCTTC,CASSPRVSNYGYTF
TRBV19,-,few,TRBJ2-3,TGTGCCAGTAGTATCGGAGATACGCAGTATTTT,CASSIGDTQYF
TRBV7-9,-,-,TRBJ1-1,TGTGCCAGCAGGTTTACGGGGATCACTGAAGCTTTCTTT,CASRFTGITEAFF
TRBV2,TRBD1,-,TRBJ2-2,TGTGCCAGCAGCATCCGGGACAGTGACACCGGGGAGCTGTTTTTT,CASSIRDSDTGELFF
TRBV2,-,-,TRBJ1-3,TGTGCCAGCGAAATGACGGAGACTGGAAACACCATATATTTT,CASEMTETGNTIYF
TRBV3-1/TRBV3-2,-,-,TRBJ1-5,TGTGCCAGCAGCCAGGAGGGTATGGTTAATCAGCCCCAGCATTTT,CASSQEGMVNQPQHF
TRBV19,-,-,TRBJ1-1,TGTGCCAGTAGTTTTTCGTTCGAGGGAAGGAAAACTGAAGCTTTCTTT,CASSFSFEGRKTEAFF
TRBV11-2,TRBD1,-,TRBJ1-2,TGTGCCAGCAACAGGGGCGGCGGCTATGGCTACACCTTC,CASNRGGGYGYTF
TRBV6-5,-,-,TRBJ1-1,TGTGCCAGCAGTCTAACAGGTGATCTGACCACTGAAGCTTTCTTT,CASSLTGDLTTEAFF
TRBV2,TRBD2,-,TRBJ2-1,TGTGCCAGCACCAGACTTTCCGGGACTAGCGGGAGGAGCCACAATGAGCAGTTCTTC,CASTRLSGTSGRSHNEQFF
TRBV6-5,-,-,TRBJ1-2,TGTGCCAGCAGTTCTGGAGCAAGAGGCAGTGGCTACACCTTC,CASSSGARGSGYTF
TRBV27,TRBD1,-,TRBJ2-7,TGTGCCAGCAGTTCGGGACAGGGGTTAAAGCAGTACTTC,CASSSGQGLKQYF
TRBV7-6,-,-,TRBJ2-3,TGTGCCAGCAGCTCCCTGTTAGATACGCAGTATTTT,CASSSLLDTQYF
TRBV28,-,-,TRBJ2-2,TGTGCCAGCAGTTTAAGGGGGATCCCCACCGGGGAGCTGTTTTTT,CASSLRGIPTGELFF
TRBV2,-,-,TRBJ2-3,TGTGCCAGCAGGCAGGGCCCGGGTACAGATACGCAGTATTTT,CASRQGPGTDTQYF
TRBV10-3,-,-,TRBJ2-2,TGTGCCATCAGAGCAGGTGGGAACACCGGGGAGCTGTTTTTT,CAIRAGGNTGELFF
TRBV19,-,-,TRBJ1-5,TGTGCCAGTAGTGAAGGGGCAGGGTCCCAGCCCCAGCATTTT,CASSEGAGSQPQHF
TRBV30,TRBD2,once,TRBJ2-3,TGTGCCTGGAGCAGGCGGGAGCTGGCAGATACGCAGTATTTT,CAWSRRELADTQYF
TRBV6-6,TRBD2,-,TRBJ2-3,TGTGCCAGCAGCGGACTAGCGGGGGCTAGCACAGATACGCAGTATTTT,CASSGLAGASTDTQYF
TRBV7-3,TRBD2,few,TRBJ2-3,TGTGCCAGCAGCCAGCCCCGGGGGTTAGCGGGACTGTCAGCGGATACGCAGTATTTT,CASSQPRGLAGLSADTQYF
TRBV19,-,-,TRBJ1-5,TGTGCCAGTACGGGGATAAGCTTAAATCAGCCCCAGCATTTT,CASTGISLNQPQHF
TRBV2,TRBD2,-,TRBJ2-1,TGTGCCAGCAGTGATTGGTTTAGCGGGGGTAATGAGCAGTTCTTC,CASSDWFSGGNEQFF
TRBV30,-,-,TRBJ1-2,TGTGCCTGGAGTTTGACGTGGGCTGGCTACACCTTC,CAWSLTWAGYTF
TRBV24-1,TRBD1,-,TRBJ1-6,TGTGCCATCAGTCCAGGGGGGAATTCACCCCTCCACTTT,CAISPGGNSPLHF
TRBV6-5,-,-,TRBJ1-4,TGTGCCAGCAGCCCCGGGGTAACTAATGAAAAACTGTTTTTT,CASSPGVTNEKLFF
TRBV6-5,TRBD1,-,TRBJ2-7,TGTGCCAGCATCGCTTTGACAGGGGGCCGGGAGCAGTACTTC,CASIALTGGREQYF
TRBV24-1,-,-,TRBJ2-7,TGTGCCACCAGTGATTATAAGGGGGAGCAGTACTTC,CATSDYKGEQYF
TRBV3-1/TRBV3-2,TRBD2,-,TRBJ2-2,TGTGCCAGCAGCCCCGCCTACTTAGCGGGGCGGTCGAACACCGGGGAGCTGTTTTTT,CASSPAYLAGRSNTGELFF
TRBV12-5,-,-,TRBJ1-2,TGTGCTAGTGGTTTGGTAGGAGCCCTGGGCTACACCTTC,CASGLVGALGYTF
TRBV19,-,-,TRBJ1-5,TGTGCCAGTAGTAACAGGTTACTCAATCAGCCCCAGCATTTT,CASSNRLLNQPQHF
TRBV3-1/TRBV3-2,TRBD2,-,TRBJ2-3,TGTGCCAGCAGCCAAGCACTAGCGAGCAGCACAGATACGCAGTATTTT,CASSQALASSTDTQYF
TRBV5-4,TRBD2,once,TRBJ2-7,TGTGCCAGCAGCTTCGGCGCGGGGGGGCCCTACGAGCAGTACTTC,CASSFGAGGPYEQYF
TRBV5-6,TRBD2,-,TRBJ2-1,TGTGCCAGCAGCTCCGGACGGGGGGGCTACAATGAGCAGTTCTTC,CASSSGRGGYNEQFF
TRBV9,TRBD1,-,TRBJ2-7,TGTGCCAGCAGCGTAGGTGGAACAGGGGGCGAGCAGTACTTC,CASSVGGTGGEQYF
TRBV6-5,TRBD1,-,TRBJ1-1,TGTGCCAGCAGTTACGGACAGGGTACTGAAGCTTTCTTT,CASSYGQGTEAFF
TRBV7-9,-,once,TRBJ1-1,TGTGCCAGCAGTAGGGGGACAGAAGCTTTCTTT,CASSRGTEAFF
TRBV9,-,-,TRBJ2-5,TGTGCCAGCAGCGTATCATCAGGGAAGGGAGAGACCCAGTACTTC,CASSVSSGKGETQYF
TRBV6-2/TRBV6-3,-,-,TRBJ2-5,TGTGCCAGCAGTTTTAGACTTATACAAGAGACCCAGTACTTC,CASSFRLIQETQYF
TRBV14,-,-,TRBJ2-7,TGTGCCACCGGCGGGGGCCCCTACGAGCAGTACTTC,CATGGGPYEQYF
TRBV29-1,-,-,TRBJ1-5,TGCAGGAACCGGGAGGGGAATCAGCCCCAGCATTTT,CRNREGNQPQHF
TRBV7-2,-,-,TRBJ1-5,TGTGCCAGCAGCTTAAAAATATCGGTATTTGGCAATCAGCCCCAGCATTTT,CASSLKISVFGNQPQHF
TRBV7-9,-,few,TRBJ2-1,TGTGCCAGCAGCTTCGGGACTTATAATGAGCAGTTCTTC,CASSFGTYNEQFF
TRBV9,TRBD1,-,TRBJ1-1,TGTGCCAGCAGCGGGCAGGACAGGGGGACTGAAGCTTTCTTT,CASSGQDRGTEAFF
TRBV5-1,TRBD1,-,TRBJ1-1,TGCGCCAGCATGGAGTCTAGGACAGGGGGCGGGACTGAAGCTTTCTTT,CASMESRTGGGTEAFF
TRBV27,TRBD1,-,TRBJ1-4,TGTGCCAGCAGTTCGCGGGACAGATCCGAAAAACTGTTTTTT,CASSSRDRSEKLFF
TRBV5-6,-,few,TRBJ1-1,TGTGCCAGCAGCTTTTTTGGACAACAAGCTTTCTTT,CASSFFGQQAFF
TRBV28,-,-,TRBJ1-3,TGTGCCAGCAGGGACTCCAGTGGATCTGGAAACACCATATATTTT,CASRDSSGSGNTIYF
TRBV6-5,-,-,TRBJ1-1,TGTGCCAGCAGTTGGGGGCAGCTGAACACTGAAGCTTTCTTT,CASSWGQLNTEAFF
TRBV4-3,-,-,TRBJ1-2,TGCGCCAGCAGCCGAGACACCTATAACTATGGCTACACCTTC,CASSRDTYNYGYTF
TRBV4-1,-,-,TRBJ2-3,TGCGCCAGCAGCCAAGTAAGCGGGCAAGGGGATACGCAGTATTTT,CASSQVSGQGDTQYF
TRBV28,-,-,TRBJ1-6,TGTGCCAGCAGTTTTTTGGATACAGGGTCTAACTTCAATAATTCACCCCTCCACTTT,CASSFLDTGSNFNNSPLHF
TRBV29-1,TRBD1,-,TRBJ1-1,TGCAGCGCTTTGCACAGGGGGAACACTGAAGCTTTCTTT,CSALHRGNTEAFF